These 28 T cell receptor beta chains came from one sample sequenced in a study of T cell responses to AZD1222 COVID-19 vaccine. The table came from immunoSEQ multiplex PCR; TCRdb's copy has only in-frame clones and leaves some out. The profile covers 72,000 or so clones, with 85% appearing a single time and roughly 22% taken by the ten largest. The sequenced sample was peripheral blood, obtained on day 0 of AZD1222 vaccination. These receptors originate from an adult in good health.

J is TRBJ2-7 and V is TRBV9; 9 bases align to TRBD1. Germline V gives CDR1 SGDLS, CDR2 YYNGEE. This CDR3 is 15 amino acids long. V trimming: 3 bases; J trimming: 3 bases; junction bases outside the gene matches: 7. The CDR3 spells CASSGGQGYLYEQYF. Written as DNA, the CDR3 is TGTGCCAGCAGCGGGGGACAGGGCTATCTCTACGAGCAGTACTTC.

The chain recombines TRBV7-3 with TRBJ2-1; D is possibly TRBD1 (6 bases). CDR3 size: 14 residues. V was shortened by 5 bases and J by 4 bases, with 12 bases between the two germline ends. CDR1 and CDR2 from the germline V gene are SGHTA and FQGTGA. The CDR3 region has the DNA TGTGCCAGCAGCCCGCCGGACAGTTACAATGAGCAGTTCTTC. Encoded protein: CASSPPDSYNEQFF.

In its sample, this clone is medium-sized (0.01 to 0.1%). The V call is TRBV10-1, the J call TRBJ1-5; TRBD1 is a possible D gene (5 bases). V lost 2 bases to trimming and J lost 6 bases, with 5 bases between them. CDR1 is WNHNN and CDR2 is SYGVQD in the germline V gene (reference sequence). This CDR3 has 12 amino acids. The DNA of the CDR3 is TGCGCCAGCAGTGAGGGGACTCAGCCCCAGCATTTT. Its protein is CASSEGTQPQHF.

A few counts support this clone. The rearrangement links TRBV18 to TRBJ1-1; TRBD1 is a possible D gene (6 bases). Germline CDR1 KGHSH, CDR2 LQKENI. Trimming cost V 0 bases and J 8 bases, with 13 bases left between them. The CDR3 spans 14 residues. DNA of the CDR3: TGTGCCAGCTCACCACCGTTGATGGGGGCCGAAGCTTTCTTT. This codes for CASSPPLMGAEAFF.

This chain joins TRBV29-1 and TRBJ1-1, with a weak D call TRBD1 (5 bases). In germline, CDR1 is SQVTM, CDR2 ANQGSEA. The CDR3 has 14 residues. V was shortened by 6 bases and J by 1 base, with 15 bases between the two germline ends. CDR3 protein: CSVRWDRRNTEAFF. CDR3 in DNA: TGCAGCGTACGATGGGACCGTCGGAACACTGAAGCTTTCTTT.

Note on this clone: Other DNA sequences in the sample encode the same CDR3. The rearrangement links TRBV29-1 to TRBJ2-1; 14 bases match TRBD2. Germline-derived CDR1 and CDR2 are SQVTM and ANQGSEA. Trimming at V came to 6 bases and at J to 3 bases, leaving 1 base not matched to a gene. CDR3 length equals 14 residues. The CDR3 sequence: CSVGTSGSYNEQFF. The CDR3 region has the DNA TGCAGCGTAGGGACTAGCGGGAGCTACAATGAGCAGTTCTTC.

The CDR3 region is CASSVQGAGTEKLFF. The CDR3 bases are TGTGCCAGCTCGGTTCAGGGGGCAGGAACCGAAAAACTGTTTTTT. The V and J genes are TRBV18 and TRBJ1-4; 8 bases are a match to TRBD1. Germline CDR1 reads KGHSH; CDR2 reads LQKENI. Losses at the gene ends were 6 bases for V and 8 bases for J; bases not matched to a gene: 11. The CDR3 is 15 amino acids.

The chain joins TRBV6-2 or TRBV6-3 to TRBJ2-3, with D possibly being TRBD1 or TRBD2 (5 bases each). Between the trimmed V and J ends, which lost 5 bases and 7 bases, there was a span of 10 bases. The CDR3 is 12 amino acids. The germline gives CDR1 MNHEY, CDR2 SVGEGT. Written as DNA, the CDR3 is TGTGCCAGCAGTGGGACGGTATATACGCAGTATTTT. This encodes CASSGTVYTQYF.

This sequence joins TRBV5-4 and TRBJ1-1; D not certain. Trimming took 4 bases from V and 3 from J, leaving 22 bases between them. This CDR3 region has 17 residues. Germline-derived CDR1 and CDR2 are SGHNT and YYREEE (reference sequence). CDR3 amino acids: CASSTTEGGVGDTEAFF. As DNA, the CDR3 is TGTGCCAGCAGCACCACCGAAGGTGGGGTTGGAGACACTGAAGCTTTCTTT.

This chain uses TRBV4-1 with TRBJ1-2; D is undetermined. CDR3 size: 15 residues. Germline values: CDR1 MGHRA, CDR2 YSYEKL. Trimming left V 0 bases short and J 2 bases short, with 10 bases between. This chain's CDR3 is CASSQDRGENYGYTF. As DNA, the CDR3 is TGCGCCAGCAGCCAAGATAGAGGTGAGAACTATGGCTACACCTTC.

The chain is built from TRBV5-1 and TRBJ2-3; 8 bases map to TRBD1. V dropped 5 bases and J dropped 6; count of bases not matched to a gene: 8. This CDR3 spans 14 amino acids. Germline V gene data show CDR1 as SGHRS and CDR2 as YFSETQ. The CDR3 DNA reads TGCGCCAGCAGGCCCGGACAGGGTTTGGATACGCAGTATTTT. This sequence encodes CASRPGQGLDTQYF.

This clone occurred once. V usage is TRBV19 and J usage is TRBJ1-4; D is unclear. Germline V gene lookup returns CDR1 LNHDA and CDR2 SQIVND (reference sequence). V was cut by 5 bases and J by 3 bases, with 13 bases left in between. The CDR3 is made up of 15 amino acids. CDR3: CASSQQNGANEKLFF. Here the CDR3 DNA reads TGTGCCAGTAGTCAACAGAACGGGGCTAATGAAAAACTGTTTTTT.

The rearrangement links TRBV12-5 to TRBJ1-2; D is uncertain. This CDR3 spans 14 amino acids. With 0 bases removed from V and 8 bases from J, the gap between germline ends came to 13 bases. Per germline, CDR1 LGHNT and CDR2 FRNRAP. CDR3 DNA sequence: TGTGCTAGTGGTTTGGTACTGGGCGCGGTAGGCTACACCTTC. Encoded protein: CASGLVLGAVGYTF.

A few counts support this clone. This chain joins TRBV6-6 and TRBJ1-1; D not certain. Between the trimmed V and J ends, which lost 6 bases and 6 bases, there was a span of 8 bases. CDR3 length equals 11 residues. Germline V gene data show CDR1 as MNHNY and CDR2 as SVGAGI (reference sequence). As DNA, the CDR3 is TGTGCCAGCAGCTACGGACCTGAAGCTTTCTTT. Translated: CASSYGPEAFF.

The gene calls are TRBV14 and TRBJ1-1; D is possibly TRBD1 (5 bases). The germline V gene encodes CDR1 SGHDN and CDR2 FVKESK. The CDR3 runs to 14 residues. The V gene lost 3 bases and the J gene lost 1 base, with 9 bases spanning the gap. The CDR3, as DNA: TGTGCCAGCAGCCACCGCGGGGGGAACACTGAAGCTTTCTTT. Its translation: CASSHRGGNTEAFF.

The chain recombines TRBV19 with TRBJ2-1; the match to TRBD2 covers 12 bases. Germline CDR1 reads LNHDA; CDR2 reads SQIVND (reference sequence). This CDR3 has 17 residues. V gave up 3 bases and J gave up 5 bases; unmatched junction bases: 8. CDR3 protein: CASSIHSRLAGDNEQFF. CDR3 DNA sequence: TGTGCCAGTAGTATCCACTCCCGACTAGCGGGGGACAATGAGCAGTTCTTC.

The chain links TRBV10-3 to TRBJ1-2, with D tentatively TRBD1 (6 bases). Germline values: CDR1 ENHRY, CDR2 SYGVKD. CDR3 length equals 14 residues. V gave up 6 bases and J gave up 5 bases, with 16 bases separating them. The CDR3 DNA sequence: TGTGCCATCAGGGGGGACAATACCCTATATGGCTACACCTTC. Translation: CAIRGDNTLYGYTF.

The CDR3 bases are TGCGCCAGCAGCTTTGGTGGCCGGGATCGTGGCTACACCTTC. This encodes CASSFGGRDRGYTF. The chain links TRBV5-1 to TRBJ1-2, with D unclear. The CDR3 extends over 14 amino acids. Deletions cut 2 bases from V and 7 bases from J, with 15 bases between. Germline V gene sequence: CDR1 SGHRS, CDR2 YFSETQ.

V is TRBV6-1 and J is TRBJ1-2; D uncertain. Between the trimmed V and J ends, which lost 1 base and 5 bases, there was a span of 8 bases. The CDR3 spans 13 residues. Germline V lookup: CDR1 MNHNS, CDR2 SASEGT. CDR3 loop: CASSEGALYGYTF. DNA for the CDR3: TGTGCCAGCAGTGAAGGTGCCTTATATGGCTACACCTTC.

The gene calls are TRBV3-1 (or the pseudogene TRBV3-2) and TRBJ1-2; 7 bases fit TRBD1. With 5 bases clipped from V and 4 bases from J, the junction kept 7 bases outside the gene matches. This CDR3 has 14 amino acids. Germline V lookup: CDR1 LGHDT, CDR2 YNNKEL (reference sequence). In nucleotides, the CDR3 is TGTGCCAGCAGCGGAGGGGGCTGGGGCTATGGCTACACCTTC. This codes for CASSGGGWGYGYTF.

With regard to this clone: At one of its ends the junction is not consistent with the germline gene, which may arise from a read error. The V and J genes are TRBV18 and TRBJ1-1; D may be TRBD1 (6 bases). The CDR3 has 13 amino acids. In germline, CDR1 is KGHSH, CDR2 LQKENI. The CDR3 reads CASSPQKEQGTLF. For the CDR3, the DNA is TGTGCCAGCTCACCACAAAAAGAACAGGGTACTCTCTTT.

DNA of the CDR3: TGTGCTAGTGGTTTGGGTGACAGGGATTGGAGGGAAAAACTGTTTTTT. Its translation is CASGLGDRDWREKLFF. This chain connects TRBV12-5 to TRBJ1-4; 7 bases agree with TRBD1. The trim removed 1 base at V and 8 bases at J, leaving 10 bases unmatched. Germline-derived CDR1 and CDR2 are LGHNT and FRNRAP. This CDR3 is 16 amino acids long.

The chain recombines TRBV6-5 with TRBJ1-1; 7 positions match TRBD1. V shed 6 bases and J 4 bases; nucleotides not matched to a gene: 5. From germline, CDR1 is MNHEY and CDR2 SVGAGI. CDR3 length: 13 amino acids. The CDR3 spells CASRLGTATEAFF. The CDR3 DNA reads as TGTGCCAGCAGACTCGGGACAGCCACTGAAGCTTTCTTT.

The chain is built from TRBV7-3 and TRBJ1-6, with D unresolved. The germline CDR1 and CDR2 sequences are SGHTA and FQGTGA. The CDR3 runs to 15 residues. V dropped 0 bases and J dropped 3 bases, with 6 bases sitting between them. The CDR3 nucleotides are TGTGCCAGCAGCTTAACAGGGCACTATAATTCACCCCTCCACTTT. This sequence encodes CASSLTGHYNSPLHF.

This clone occurred a few times. The V and J genes are TRBV14 and TRBJ2-7; D is possibly TRBD1 (5 bases). V lost 4 bases, J lost 3 bases, and 16 bases lay in between. The germline V gene encodes CDR1 SGHDN and CDR2 FVKESK. CDR3 length equals 15 residues. CDR3 bases: TGTGCCAGCAGCCCGACAGAAAACTTACTCTACGAGCAGTACTTC. Its translation is CASSPTENLLYEQYF.

The chain is built from TRBV7-2 and TRBJ2-3; possibly TRBD2 for D (7 bases). This CDR3 has 15 residues. The V end lost 8 bases, the J end lost 3 bases, and 18 bases lay between the germline ends. The germline V gene has CDR1 SGHTA and CDR2 FQGNSA. CDR3 sequence (DNA): TGTGCCAGCGGACGATCCGGGGGGCTGACAGATACGCAGTATTTT. Protein: CASGRSGGLTDTQYF. Full variable domain (missing parts from reference TRBV7-2 and TRBJ2-3): GAGVSQSPSNKVTEKGKDVELRCDPISGHTALYWYRQSLGQGLEFLIYFQGNSAPDKSGLPSDRFSAERTGGSVSTLTIQRTQQEDSAVYLCASGRSGGLTDTQYFGPGTRLTVL.

The chain uses TRBV19 and TRBJ1-1; no clear D. Trimming left V 7 bases short and J 2 bases short, with 11 bases between. Germline CDR1 reads LNHDA; CDR2 reads SQIVND (reference sequence). This CDR3 region has 13 residues. CDR3 protein: CASNPGKNTEAFF. For the CDR3, the DNA is TGTGCCAGTAATCCGGGGAAAAACACTGAAGCTTTCTTT.

The chain combines TRBV2 with TRBJ2-2; D is unclear. CDR1 is SNHLY, CDR2 FYNNEI, per germline. The V and J ends lost 4 bases and 6 bases respectively, with 9 bases between them. The CDR3 covers 13 residues. CDR3 residues: CASSAGLAGELFF. The CDR3 coding sequence is TGTGCCAGCAGTGCGGGCCTAGCCGGGGAGCTGTTTTTT.